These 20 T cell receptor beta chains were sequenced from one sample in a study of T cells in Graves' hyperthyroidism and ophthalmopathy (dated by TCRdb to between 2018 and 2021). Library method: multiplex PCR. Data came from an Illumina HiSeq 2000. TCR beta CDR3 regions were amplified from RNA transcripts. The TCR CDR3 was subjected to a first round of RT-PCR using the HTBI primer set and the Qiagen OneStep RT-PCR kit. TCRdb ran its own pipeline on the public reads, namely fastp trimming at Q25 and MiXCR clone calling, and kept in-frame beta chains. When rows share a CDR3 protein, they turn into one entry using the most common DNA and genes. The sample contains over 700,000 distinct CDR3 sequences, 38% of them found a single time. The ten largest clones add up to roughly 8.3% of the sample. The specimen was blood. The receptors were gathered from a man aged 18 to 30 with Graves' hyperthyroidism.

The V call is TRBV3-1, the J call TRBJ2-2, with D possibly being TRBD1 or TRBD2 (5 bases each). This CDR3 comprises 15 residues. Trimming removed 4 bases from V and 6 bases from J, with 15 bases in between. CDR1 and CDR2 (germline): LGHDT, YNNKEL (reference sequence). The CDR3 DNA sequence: TGTGCCAGCAGCCCGAGGGACCTCGGACCCGGGGAGCTGTTTTTT. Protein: CASSPRDLGPGELFF.

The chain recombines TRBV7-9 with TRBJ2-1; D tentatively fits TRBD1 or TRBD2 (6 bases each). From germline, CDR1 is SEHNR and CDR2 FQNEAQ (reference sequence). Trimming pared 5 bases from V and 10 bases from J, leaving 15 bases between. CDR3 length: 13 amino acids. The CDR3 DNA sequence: TGTGCCAGCAGCGACCCGGGGGCGGAGGAGCAGTTCTTC. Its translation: CASSDPGAEEQFF.

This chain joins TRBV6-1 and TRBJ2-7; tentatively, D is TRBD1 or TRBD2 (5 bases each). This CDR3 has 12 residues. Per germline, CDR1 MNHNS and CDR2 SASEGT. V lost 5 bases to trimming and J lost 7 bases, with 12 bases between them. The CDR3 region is CASSYSGQEQYF. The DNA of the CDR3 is TGTGCCAGCAGTTACTCGGGGCAGGAGCAGTACTTC.

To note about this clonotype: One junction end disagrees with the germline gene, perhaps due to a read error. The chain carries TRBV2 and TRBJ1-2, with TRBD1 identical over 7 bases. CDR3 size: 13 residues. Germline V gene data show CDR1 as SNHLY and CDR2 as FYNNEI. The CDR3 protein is CTSSLGGYYGYTF. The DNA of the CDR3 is TGTACCAGCAGTTTAGGGGGCTACTATGGCTACACCTTC.

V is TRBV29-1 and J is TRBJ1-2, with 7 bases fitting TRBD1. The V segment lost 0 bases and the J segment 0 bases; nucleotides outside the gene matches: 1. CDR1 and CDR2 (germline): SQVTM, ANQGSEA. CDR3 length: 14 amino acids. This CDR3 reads CSVEDQGANYGYTF. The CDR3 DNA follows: TGCAGCGTTGAAGATCAGGGGGCTAACTATGGCTACACCTTC.

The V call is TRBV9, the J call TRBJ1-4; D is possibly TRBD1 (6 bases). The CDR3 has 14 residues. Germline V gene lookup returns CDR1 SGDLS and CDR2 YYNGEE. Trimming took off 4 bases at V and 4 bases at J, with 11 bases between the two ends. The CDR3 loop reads CASSQGLYNEKLFF. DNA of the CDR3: TGTGCCAGCAGCCAGGGGCTCTATAATGAAAAACTGTTTTTT.

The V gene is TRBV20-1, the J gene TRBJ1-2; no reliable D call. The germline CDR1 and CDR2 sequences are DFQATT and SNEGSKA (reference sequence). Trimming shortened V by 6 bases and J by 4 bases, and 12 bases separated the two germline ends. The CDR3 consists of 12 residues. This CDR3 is CSAKTQLYGYTF. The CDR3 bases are TGCAGTGCAAAGACTCAACTCTATGGCTACACCTTC.

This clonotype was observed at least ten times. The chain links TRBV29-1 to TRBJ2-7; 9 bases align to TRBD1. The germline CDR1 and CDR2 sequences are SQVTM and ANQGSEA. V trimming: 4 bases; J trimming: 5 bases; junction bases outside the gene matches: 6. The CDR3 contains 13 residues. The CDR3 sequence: CSVGRTGADEQYF. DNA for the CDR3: TGCAGCGTTGGTAGGACAGGGGCGGACGAGCAGTACTTC.

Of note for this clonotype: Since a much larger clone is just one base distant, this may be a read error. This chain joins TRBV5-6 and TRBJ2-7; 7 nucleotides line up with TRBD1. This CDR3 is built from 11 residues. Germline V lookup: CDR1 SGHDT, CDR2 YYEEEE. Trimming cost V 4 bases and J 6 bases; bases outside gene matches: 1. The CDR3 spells CASSTGVEQYF. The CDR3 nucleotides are TGTGCCAGCAGCACAGGGGTCGAGCAGTACTTC.

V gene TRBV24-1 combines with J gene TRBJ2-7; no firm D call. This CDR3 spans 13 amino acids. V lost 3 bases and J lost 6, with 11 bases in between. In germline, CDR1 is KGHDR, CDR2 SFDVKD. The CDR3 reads CATSDPLSSEQYF. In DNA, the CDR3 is TGTGCCACCAGTGATCCGCTCAGCTCCGAGCAGTACTTC.

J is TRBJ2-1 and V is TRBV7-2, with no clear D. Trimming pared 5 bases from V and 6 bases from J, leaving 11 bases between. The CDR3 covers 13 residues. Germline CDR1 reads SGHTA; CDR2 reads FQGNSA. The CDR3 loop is CASSVQWGNEQFF. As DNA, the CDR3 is TGTGCCAGCAGCGTTCAATGGGGCAATGAGCAGTTCTTC.

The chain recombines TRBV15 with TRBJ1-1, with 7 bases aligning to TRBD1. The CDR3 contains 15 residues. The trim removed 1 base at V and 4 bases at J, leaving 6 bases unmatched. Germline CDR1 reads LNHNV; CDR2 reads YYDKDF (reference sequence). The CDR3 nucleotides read TGTGCCACCAGCAGAGGGGCAGGGGGTGCCACTGAAGCTTTCTTT. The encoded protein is CATSRGAGGATEAFF. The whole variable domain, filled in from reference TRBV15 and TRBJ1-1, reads DAMVIQNPRYQVTQFGKPVTLSCSQTLNHNVMYWYQQKSSQAPKLLFHYYDKDFNNEADTPDNFQSRRPNTSFCFLDIRSPGLGDTAMYLCATSRGAGGATEAFFGQGTRLTVV.

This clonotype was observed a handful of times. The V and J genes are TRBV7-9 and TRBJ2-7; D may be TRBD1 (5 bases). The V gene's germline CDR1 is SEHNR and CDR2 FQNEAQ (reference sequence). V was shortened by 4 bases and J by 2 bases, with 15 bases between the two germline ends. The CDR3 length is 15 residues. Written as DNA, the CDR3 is TGTGCCAGCAGCTCAACCTCAGGGATCCCCTACGAGCAGTACTTC. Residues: CASSSTSGIPYEQYF.

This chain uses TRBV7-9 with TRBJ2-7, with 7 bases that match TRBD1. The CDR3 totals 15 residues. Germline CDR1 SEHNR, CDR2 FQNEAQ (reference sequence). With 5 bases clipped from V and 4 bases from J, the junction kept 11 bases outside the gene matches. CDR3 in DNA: TGTGCCAGCAGCCCCCGGGACAGTATAGGATACGAGCAGTACTTC. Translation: CASSPRDSIGYEQYF.

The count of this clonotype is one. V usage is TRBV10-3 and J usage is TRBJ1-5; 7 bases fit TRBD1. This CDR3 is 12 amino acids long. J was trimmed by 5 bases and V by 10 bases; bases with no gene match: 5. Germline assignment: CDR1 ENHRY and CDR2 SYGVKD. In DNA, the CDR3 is TGTGCCACCGGGACAGCATATCAGCCCCAGCATTTT. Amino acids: CATGTAYQPQHF.

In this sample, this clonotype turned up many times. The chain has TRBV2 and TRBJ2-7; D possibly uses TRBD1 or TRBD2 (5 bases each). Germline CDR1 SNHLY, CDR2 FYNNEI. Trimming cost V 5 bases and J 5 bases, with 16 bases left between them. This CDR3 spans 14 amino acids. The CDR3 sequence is CASSPNPWGNEQYF. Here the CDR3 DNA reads TGTGCCAGCAGTCCGAATCCATGGGGGAACGAGCAGTACTTC.

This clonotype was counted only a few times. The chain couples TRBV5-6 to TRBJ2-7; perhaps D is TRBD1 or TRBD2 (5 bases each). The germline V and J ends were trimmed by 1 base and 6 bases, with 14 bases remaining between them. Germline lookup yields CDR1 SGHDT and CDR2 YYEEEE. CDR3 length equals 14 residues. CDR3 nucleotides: TGTGCCAGCAGCTTGAACGCCGGGACGTTCGAGCAGTACTTC. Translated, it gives CASSLNAGTFEQYF.

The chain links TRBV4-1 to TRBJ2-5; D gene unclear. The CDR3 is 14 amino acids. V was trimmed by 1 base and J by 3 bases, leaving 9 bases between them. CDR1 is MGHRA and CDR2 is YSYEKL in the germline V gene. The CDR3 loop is CASSQGSTEETQYF. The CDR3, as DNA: TGCGCCAGCAGCCAAGGGAGTACGGAAGAGACCCAGTACTTC.

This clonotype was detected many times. The CDR3 here is CAISDTTYGYTF. For the CDR3, the DNA is TGTGCCATCAGTGACACCACTTATGGCTACACCTTC. This rearrangement joins TRBV10-3 to TRBJ1-2; D is uncertain. V was trimmed by 3 bases and J by 5 bases, leaving 7 bases between them. Germline lookup yields CDR1 ENHRY and CDR2 SYGVKD. The CDR3 length is 12 residues.

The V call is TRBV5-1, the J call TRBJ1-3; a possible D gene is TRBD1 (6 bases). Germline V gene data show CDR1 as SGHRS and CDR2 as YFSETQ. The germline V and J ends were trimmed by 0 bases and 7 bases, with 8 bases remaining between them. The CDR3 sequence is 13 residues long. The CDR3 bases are TGCGCCAGCAGCTTGGACAGGGTGAACACCATATATTTT. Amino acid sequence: CASSLDRVNTIYF.